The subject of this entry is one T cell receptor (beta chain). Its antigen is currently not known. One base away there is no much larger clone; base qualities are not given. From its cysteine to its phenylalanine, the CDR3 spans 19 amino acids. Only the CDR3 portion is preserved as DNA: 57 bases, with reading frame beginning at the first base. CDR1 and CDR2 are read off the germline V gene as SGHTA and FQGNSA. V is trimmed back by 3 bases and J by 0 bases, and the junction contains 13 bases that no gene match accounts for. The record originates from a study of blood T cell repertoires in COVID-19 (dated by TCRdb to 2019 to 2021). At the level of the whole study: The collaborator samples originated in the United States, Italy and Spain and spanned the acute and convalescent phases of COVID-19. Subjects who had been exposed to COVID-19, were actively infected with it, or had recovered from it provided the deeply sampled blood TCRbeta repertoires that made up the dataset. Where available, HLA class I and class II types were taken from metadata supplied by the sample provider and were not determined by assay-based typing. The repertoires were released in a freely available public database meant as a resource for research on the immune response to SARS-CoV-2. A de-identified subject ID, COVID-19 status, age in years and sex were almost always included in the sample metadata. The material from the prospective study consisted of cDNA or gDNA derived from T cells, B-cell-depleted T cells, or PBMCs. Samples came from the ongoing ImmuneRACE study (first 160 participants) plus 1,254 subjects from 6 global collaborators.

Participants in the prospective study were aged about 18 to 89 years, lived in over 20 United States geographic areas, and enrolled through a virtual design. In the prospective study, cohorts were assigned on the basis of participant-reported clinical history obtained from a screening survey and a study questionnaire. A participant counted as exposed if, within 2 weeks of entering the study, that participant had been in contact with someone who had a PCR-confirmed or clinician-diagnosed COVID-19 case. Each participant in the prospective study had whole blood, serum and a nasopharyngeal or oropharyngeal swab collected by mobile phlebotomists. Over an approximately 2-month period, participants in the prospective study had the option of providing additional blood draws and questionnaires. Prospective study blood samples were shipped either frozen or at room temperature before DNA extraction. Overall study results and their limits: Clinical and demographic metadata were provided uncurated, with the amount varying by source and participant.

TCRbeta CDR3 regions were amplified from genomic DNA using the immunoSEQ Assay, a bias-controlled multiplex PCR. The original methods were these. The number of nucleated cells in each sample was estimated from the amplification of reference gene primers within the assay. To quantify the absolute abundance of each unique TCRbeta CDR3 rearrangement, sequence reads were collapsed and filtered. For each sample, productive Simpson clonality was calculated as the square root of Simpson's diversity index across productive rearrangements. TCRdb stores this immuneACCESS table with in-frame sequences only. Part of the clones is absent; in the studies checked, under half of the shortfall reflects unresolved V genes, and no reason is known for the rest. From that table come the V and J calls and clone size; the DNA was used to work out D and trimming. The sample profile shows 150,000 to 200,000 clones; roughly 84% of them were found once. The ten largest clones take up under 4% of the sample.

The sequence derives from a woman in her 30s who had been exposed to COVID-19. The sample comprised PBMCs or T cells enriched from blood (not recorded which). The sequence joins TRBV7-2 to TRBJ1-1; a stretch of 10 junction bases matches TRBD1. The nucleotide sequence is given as TGTGCCAGCAGCTTTATTGGCATCATGGGACAGGGGATGAACACTGAAGCTTTCTTT. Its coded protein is CASSFIGIMGQGMNTEAFF.